This TCR beta chain was obtained from a study of blood T cell dynamics during melanoma immunotherapy. In the study overall: Patients with metastatic melanoma got pembrolizumab or nivolumab-ipilimumab as first-line care.

Each bulk PBMC sample had approximately 400 ng DNA loaded. Repertoires were generated with immunoSEQ multiplex PCR, while TCRdb's copy carries only in-frame clones and drops some. The sample lists about 20,000 clones, over 85% occurring once. Time point defined: pre-treatment baseline. The CDR3 consists of 13 residues. V lost 7 bases and J lost 0, with 8 bases in between. The V gene's germline CDR1 is SGDLS and CDR2 YYNGEE. The material was blood, obtained from a patient treated with checkpoint blockade. The chain recombines TRBV9 with TRBJ2-1, with D perhaps TRBD1 (5 bases). The receptor was derived from a human donor with melanoma. For the CDR3, the DNA is TGTGCCAGCCCCAGGGACTCCTACAATGAGCAGTTCTTC. It yields the protein CASPRDSYNEQFF.